The present T cell receptor (beta chain) was sequenced within a study of T cells after yellow fever vaccination. Study-wide results and limits: Among all clonotypes, a small share was observed in both CD4 and CD8 compartments.

This clonotype was observed at least ten times. Antigen: not known. Trimming removed 4 bases at V and 4 bases at J, with 14 bases between. The CDR3 is made up of 15 amino acids. Germline loops: CDR1 SGHRS, CDR2 YFSETQ. By 5'RACE template switching, TCR cDNA was produced, with a universal primer site and UMIs added in the process. TCRdb itself ran the 5' RACE reads through MiXCR, one entry per CDR3 protein. The repertoire holds around 590,000 distinct CDR3 sequences, approximately 13% seen once, with more than 12% in the top ten. The chain uses TRBV5-1 and TRBJ1-4; D may be TRBD1 (6 bases). Sample: PBMCs, taken on the day of the yellow fever booster vaccination. The TCR sequence derives from a man aged 30 to 45 who received the YFV17D yellow fever vaccine. CDR3 in DNA: TGCGCCAGCAGCAAAAGCCAGGGGTTTAATGAAAAACTGTTTTTT. Amino acids: CASSKSQGFNEKLFF.